Listed here is a single TCR beta chain. The antigen remains unidentified. This entry is derived from a study of CD4 T cells in relation to SARS-CoV-2 and coronaviruses. Study details: Crossreactive spike epitopes shared across donors were mapped to their HLA restriction.

Study results and limitations: In roughly two thirds of donors, memory CD4+ clonotypes crossrecognized SARS-CoV-2 and at least one common cold coronavirus spike.

Deep TCR-beta sequencing used DNA from uncultured naive and memory CD4+ T cells. Libraries were prepared by immunoSEQ multiplex PCR; TCRdb keeps only in-frame clonotypes and omits some of them. The repertoire includes 50,000 to 70,000 clones, about 89% of them detected once, and around 1.5% sits in the top ten. Looked up from germline, CDR1 is LGHNA and CDR2 is YSLEER. Losses at the gene ends were 3 bases for V and 1 base for J; bases not matched to a gene: 2. This CDR3 spans 15 amino acids. Unexposed donor CD4+ T cells date from 2011-2018, before the COVID-19 pandemic. The sample taken for sequencing was memory CD4+ T cells from PBMCs. The chain carries TRBV4-3 and TRBJ2-3; the match to TRBD2 covers 9 bases. This TCR was recovered from a human donor in good health. This chain's CDR3 is CASSQQRGGTDTQYF. DNA for the CDR3: TGCGCCAGCAGCCAGCAGCGGGGGGGCACAGATACGCAGTATTTT.